This T cell receptor beta chain was sequenced for a study of blood T cell repertoires in COVID-19. Per the germline V gene, CDR1 is SGHRS and CDR2 is YFSETQ. The CDR3 length is 14 residues. V was shortened by 4 bases and J by 5 bases, with 16 bases between the two germline ends. TCRdb's table, derived via immunoSEQ multiplex PCR, lists solely in-frame clones and lacks some. The repertoire has a few hundred thousand clones, approximately 86% of them found once; the top ten carry under 8.5%. Seattle patients were enrolled while actively infected and followed longitudinally. The chain couples TRBV5-1 to TRBJ2-7, with D hard to call. This clonotype originated in a woman aged 60-70 years with COVID-19, enrolled during active disease. The sequencing input was peripheral blood. In DNA, the CDR3 is TGCGCCAGCAGCCGGCAGGAACCGTACGACGAGCAGTACTTC. Translating it yields CASSRQEPYDEQYF.